This T cell receptor (beta chain) is from a study of cytomegalovirus exposure and HLA in healthy donors. CDR1 is MNHEY, CDR2 SVGAGI, per germline. V lost 6 bases and J 7 bases, leaving 10 bases between the germline ends. CDR3 length equals 12 residues. TCRdb keeps only in-frame clones here, not all; method: immunoSEQ multiplex PCR. In the table there are some 340,000 clones, around 87% of which are singletons. The chain uses TRBV6-5 and TRBJ2-1; D not resolved. The TCR originated in a young woman in good health and CMV-seropositive. The sequenced sample was PBMCs. CDR3 amino acids: CASRHRGNEQFF. DNA of the CDR3: TGTGCCAGCAGACACCGTGGGAATGAGCAGTTCTTC.